One and the same sample provided the 3 T cell receptor beta chains below, sequenced in a study of a mutant IDH1 vaccine in newly diagnosed glioma. Measured with immunoSEQ multiplex PCR; TCRdb has only the in-frame clones, and not every one. Of roughly 64,000 clones listed, 74% are singletons. For these receptors, no antigen is known. Documented time point: week 35, safety follow-up. One vaccine dose held 300 ug of mutant IDH1 20-mer peptide and came with topical imiquimod. The input for sequencing was PBMCs, taken from a glioma patient whose treatment included an IDH1 peptide vaccine. Receptors were obtained from a man between 50 and 59 years old with glioma.

This clone was seen many times. This chain connects TRBV9 to TRBJ1-5, with D unresolved. CDR1 is SGDLS and CDR2 is YYNGEE in the germline V gene. Trimming stripped 5 bases from V and 0 bases from J, with 12 bases between. The CDR3 is 15 residues long. The CDR3 loop is CASSPDGYSNQPQHF. The CDR3 nucleotides are TGTGCCAGCAGTCCGGACGGGTATAGCAATCAGCCCCAGCATTTT.

V is TRBV29-1 and J is TRBJ1-1, with D perhaps matching TRBD1 (6 bases). Germline CDR1 and CDR2: SQVTM and ANQGSEA. Between the trimmed V and J ends, which lost 1 base and 0 bases, there was a span of 15 bases. CDR3 length: 16 amino acids. The CDR3 reads CSVEARGQVMNTEAFF. Written as DNA, the CDR3 is TGCAGCGTTGAAGCCAGGGGACAAGTGATGAACACTGAAGCTTTCTTT.

The rearrangement links TRBV5-1 to TRBJ2-2; TRBD2 matches 8 bases. The V gene end was trimmed by 0 bases and the J gene end by 6 bases; junction bases not matched to a gene: 1. The CDR3 has 14 amino acids. CDR1 SGHRS and CDR2 YFSETQ come from the germline V gene. The CDR3 sequence: CASSLVGGAGELFF. CDR3 DNA: TGCGCCAGCAGCTTGGTCGGGGGGGCCGGGGAGCTGTTTTTT.